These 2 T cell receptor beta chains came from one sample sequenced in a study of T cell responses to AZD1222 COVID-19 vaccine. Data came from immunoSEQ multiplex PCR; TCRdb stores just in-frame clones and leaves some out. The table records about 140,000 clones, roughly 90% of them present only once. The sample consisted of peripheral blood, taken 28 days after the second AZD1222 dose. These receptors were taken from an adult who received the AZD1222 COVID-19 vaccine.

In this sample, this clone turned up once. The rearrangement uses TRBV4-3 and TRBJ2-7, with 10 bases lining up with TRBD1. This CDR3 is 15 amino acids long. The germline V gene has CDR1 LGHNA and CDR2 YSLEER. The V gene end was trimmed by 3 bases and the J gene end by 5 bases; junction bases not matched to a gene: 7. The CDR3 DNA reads TGCGCCAGCAGCCATGGGGGACAGGGGTTTGACGAGCAGTACTTC. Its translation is CASSHGGQGFDEQYF.

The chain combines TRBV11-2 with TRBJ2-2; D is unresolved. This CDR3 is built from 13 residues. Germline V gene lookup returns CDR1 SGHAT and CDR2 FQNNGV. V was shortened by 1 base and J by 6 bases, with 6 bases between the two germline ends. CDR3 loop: CASSLALPGELFF. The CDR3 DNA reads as TGTGCCAGCAGCTTAGCACTGCCCGGGGAGCTGTTTTTT.